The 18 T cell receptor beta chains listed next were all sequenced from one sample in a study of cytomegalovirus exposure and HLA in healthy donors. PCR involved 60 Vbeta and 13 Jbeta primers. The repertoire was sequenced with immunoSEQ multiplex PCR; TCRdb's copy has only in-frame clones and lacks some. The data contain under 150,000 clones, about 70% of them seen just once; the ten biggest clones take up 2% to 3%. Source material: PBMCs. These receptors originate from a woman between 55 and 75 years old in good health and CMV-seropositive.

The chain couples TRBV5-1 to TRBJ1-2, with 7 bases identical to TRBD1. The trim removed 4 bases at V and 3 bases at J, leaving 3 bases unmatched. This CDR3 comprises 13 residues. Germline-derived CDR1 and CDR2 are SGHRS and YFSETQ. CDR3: CASSRTGDYGYTF. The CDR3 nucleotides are TGCGCCAGCAGCCGTACAGGGGACTATGGCTACACCTTC. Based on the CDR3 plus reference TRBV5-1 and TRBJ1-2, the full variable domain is KAGVTQTPRYLIKTRGQQVTLSCSPISGHRSVSWYQQTPGQGLQFLFEYFSETQRNKGNFPGRFSGRQFSNSRSEMNVSTLELGDSALYLCASSRTGDYGYTFGSGTRLTVV.

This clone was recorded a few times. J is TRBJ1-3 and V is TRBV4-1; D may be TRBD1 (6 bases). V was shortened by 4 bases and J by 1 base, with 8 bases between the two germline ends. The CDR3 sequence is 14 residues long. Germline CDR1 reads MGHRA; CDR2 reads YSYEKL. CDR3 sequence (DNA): TGCGCCAGCAGCCCAGGACAGTCTGGAAACACCATATATTTT. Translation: CASSPGQSGNTIYF.

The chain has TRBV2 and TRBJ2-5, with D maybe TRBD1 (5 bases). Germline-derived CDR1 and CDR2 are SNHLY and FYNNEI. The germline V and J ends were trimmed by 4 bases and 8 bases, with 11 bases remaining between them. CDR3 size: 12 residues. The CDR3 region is CASSGGRATQYF. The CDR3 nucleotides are TGTGCCAGCAGTGGGGGCAGGGCAACCCAGTACTTC.

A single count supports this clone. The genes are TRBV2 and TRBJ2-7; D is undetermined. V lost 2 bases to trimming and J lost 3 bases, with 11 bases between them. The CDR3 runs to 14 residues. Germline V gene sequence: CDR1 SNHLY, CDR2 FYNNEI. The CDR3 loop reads CASSETALGYEQYF. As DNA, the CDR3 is TGTGCCAGCAGTGAAACAGCCCTCGGCTACGAGCAGTACTTC.

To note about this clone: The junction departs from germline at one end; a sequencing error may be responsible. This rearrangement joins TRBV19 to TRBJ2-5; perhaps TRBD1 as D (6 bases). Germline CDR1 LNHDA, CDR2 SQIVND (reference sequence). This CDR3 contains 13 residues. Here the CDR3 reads CASTPWGQGTQYF. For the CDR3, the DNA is TGTGCCAGTACCCCCTGGGGGCAAGGGACCCAGTACTTC.

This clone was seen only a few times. CDR3: CASSLRQGEGNTEAFF. DNA for the CDR3: TGTGCCAGTAGTTTAAGACAGGGGGAAGGCAACACTGAAGCTTTCTTT. This sequence joins TRBV19 and TRBJ1-1; 9 bases match TRBD1. The CDR3 extends over 16 amino acids. Germline loops: CDR1 LNHDA, CDR2 SQIVND (reference sequence). Germline trimming cut 5 bases from V and 2 bases from J; bases unmatched to any gene: 9.

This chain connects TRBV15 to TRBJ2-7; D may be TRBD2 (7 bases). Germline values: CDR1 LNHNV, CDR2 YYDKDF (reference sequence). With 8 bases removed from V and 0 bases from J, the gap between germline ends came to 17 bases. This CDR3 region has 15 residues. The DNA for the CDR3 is TGTGCCACCGCCGCGGGGGCAGGGACCTCCTACGAGCAGTACTTC. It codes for CATAAGAGTSYEQYF.

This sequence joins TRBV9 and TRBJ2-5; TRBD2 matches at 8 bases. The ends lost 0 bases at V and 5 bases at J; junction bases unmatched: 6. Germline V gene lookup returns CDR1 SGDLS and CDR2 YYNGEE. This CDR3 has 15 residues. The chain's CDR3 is CASSVGRGGPETQYF. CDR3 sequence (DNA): TGTGCCAGCAGCGTAGGCCGGGGGGGCCCGGAGACCCAGTACTTC.

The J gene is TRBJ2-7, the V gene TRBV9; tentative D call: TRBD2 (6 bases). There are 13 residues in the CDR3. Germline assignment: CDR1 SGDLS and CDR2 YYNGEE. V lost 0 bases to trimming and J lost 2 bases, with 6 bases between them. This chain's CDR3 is CASSVGEAYEQYF. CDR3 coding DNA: TGTGCCAGCAGCGTAGGGGAGGCCTACGAGCAGTACTTC.

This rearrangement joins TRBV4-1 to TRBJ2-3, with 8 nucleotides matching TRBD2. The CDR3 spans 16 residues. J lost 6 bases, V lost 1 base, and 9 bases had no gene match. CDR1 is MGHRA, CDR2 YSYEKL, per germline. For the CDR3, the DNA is TGCGCCAGCAGCCAAGGGGCGGGGGGCAGGTCGGATACGCAGTATTTT. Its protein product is CASSQGAGGRSDTQYF.

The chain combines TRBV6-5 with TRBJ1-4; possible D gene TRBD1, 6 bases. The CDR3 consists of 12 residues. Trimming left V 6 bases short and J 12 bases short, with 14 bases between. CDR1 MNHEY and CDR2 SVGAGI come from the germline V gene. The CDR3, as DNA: TGTGCCAGCAGGACTACAGGGCCAGAACTGTTTTTT. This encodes CASRTTGPELFF.

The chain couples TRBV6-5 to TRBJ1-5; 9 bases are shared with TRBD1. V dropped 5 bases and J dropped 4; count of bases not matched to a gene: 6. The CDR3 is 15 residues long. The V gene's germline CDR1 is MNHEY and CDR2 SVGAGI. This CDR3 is CASSRTGAQNQPQHF. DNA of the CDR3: TGTGCCAGCAGTCGGACAGGGGCACAAAATCAGCCCCAGCATTTT.

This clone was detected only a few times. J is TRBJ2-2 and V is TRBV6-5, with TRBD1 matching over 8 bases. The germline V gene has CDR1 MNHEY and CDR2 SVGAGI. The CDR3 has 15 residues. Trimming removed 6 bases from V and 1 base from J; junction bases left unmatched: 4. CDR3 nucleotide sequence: TGTGCCAGCAGCTGGACAGGGCTGAACACCGGGGAGCTGTTTTTT. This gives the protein CASSWTGLNTGELFF.

The CDR3: CASSRGARGDEQYF. The CDR3 nucleotides are TGCGCCAGCAGCCGGGGGGCCCGAGGCGACGAGCAGTACTTC. This rearrangement joins TRBV5-1 to TRBJ2-7, with D perhaps matching TRBD2 (7 bases). CDR3 length: 14 residues. V dropped 4 bases and J dropped 5 bases, with 16 bases sitting between them. The germline gives CDR1 SGHRS, CDR2 YFSETQ.

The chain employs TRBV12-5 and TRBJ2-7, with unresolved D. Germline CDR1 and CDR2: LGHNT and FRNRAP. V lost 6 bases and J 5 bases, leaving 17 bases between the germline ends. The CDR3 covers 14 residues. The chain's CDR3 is CASGLDLAANEQYF. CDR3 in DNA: TGTGCTAGTGGGCTCGACTTAGCCGCCAACGAGCAGTACTTC.

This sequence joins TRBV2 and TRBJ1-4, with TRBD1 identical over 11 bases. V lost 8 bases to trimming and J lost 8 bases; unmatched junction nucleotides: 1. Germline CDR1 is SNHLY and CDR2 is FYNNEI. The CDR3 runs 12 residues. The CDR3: CASGDRGEKLFF. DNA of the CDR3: TGTGCCAGCGGGGACAGGGGGGAAAAACTGTTTTTT.

In DNA form, the CDR3 reads TGTGCCAGCAGCCCAGGACTAGTCACAGATACGCAGTATTTT. This gives the protein CASSPGLVTDTQYF. The chain combines TRBV7-3 with TRBJ2-3, with 7 bases identical to TRBD2. Germline assignment: CDR1 SGHTA and CDR2 FQGTGA. This CDR3 comprises 14 residues. J lost 2 bases, V lost 5 bases, and 4 bases had no gene match.

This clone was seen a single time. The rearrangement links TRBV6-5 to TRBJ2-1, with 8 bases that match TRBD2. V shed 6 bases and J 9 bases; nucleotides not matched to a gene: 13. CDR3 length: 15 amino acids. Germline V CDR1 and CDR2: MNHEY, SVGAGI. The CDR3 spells CASRPPAGGSSEQFF. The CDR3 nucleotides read TGTGCCAGCAGACCCCCTGCGGGGGGTTCTAGTGAGCAGTTCTTC.